The rows below give T cell receptor beta chains drawn from one sample of a study of T cells after yellow fever vaccination. TCRdb itself ran the 5' RACE reads through MiXCR, one entry per CDR3 protein. Of fewer than 500,000 distinct CDR3 sequences detected, roughly a sixth appear once; the ten largest clones hold 15% to 20%. Sequenced material: PBMCs, taken before the yellow fever booster vaccination. All receptors derive from a man aged 18 to 30 who received the YFV17D yellow fever vaccine. Both conserved end residues are part of each CDR3. The D gene is left open where the match is weak. Not all rows give a size; the values are once, few, many and, for expanded clones, a class.

clone size	V gene	J gene	D gene	CDR3 DNA	CDR3 protein
-	TRBV12-5	TRBJ2-3	TRBD2	TGTGCTAGTGGTTACGGGACTAGTTCGGATACGCAGTATTTT	CASGYGTSSDTQYF
-	TRBV5-1	TRBJ1-1	-	TGCGCCAGCAGGCCAGGGGAGGGTGAAGCTTTCTTT	CASRPGEGEAFF
few	TRBV5-4	TRBJ1-2	-	TGTGCCAGCAGCCGAGACACAACCTATGGCTACACCTTC	CASSRDTTYGYTF
few	TRBV7-3	TRBJ1-5	-	TGTGCCAGCAGCTTACCCCCCGGGGCACCAGAGGTAGCCCAGCATTTT	CASSLPPGAPEVAQHF
-	TRBV12-3/TRBV12-4	TRBJ2-5	-	TGTGCCTGCACCTCGGAGGGGTCGGGGGAGACCCAGTACTTC	CACTSEGSGETQYF
-	TRBV5-1	TRBJ2-2	-	TGCGCCAGCAGCTTGGCCGGTCCGGCGGGTGCGAACACCGGGGAGCTGTTTTTT	CASSLAGPAGANTGELFF
-	TRBV29-1	TRBJ2-2	-	TGCAGCGCCGGAGCCCCCTTGAGTAGGGAGCTGTTTTTT	CSAGAPLSRELFF
few	TRBV6-2/TRBV6-3	TRBJ2-3	TRBD2	TGTGCCAGCAGTTACGGGGGACTAACCCCTGGGACAGATACGCAGTATTTT	CASSYGGLTPGTDTQYF
few	TRBV6-2/TRBV6-3	TRBJ2-7	-	TGTGCCAGCAGCCCCGGGACGGTCTCCTACGAGCAGTACTTC	CASSPGTVSYEQYF
few	TRBV7-9	TRBJ2-1	TRBD2	TGTGCCAGCAGCCCAGCCCGGGCGGGGGGGCGTAATGAGCAGTTCTTC	CASSPARAGGRNEQFF
once	TRBV6-6	TRBJ2-2	-	TGTGCCAGCATTGGGGACAACCCCACCGGGGAGCTGTTTTTT	CASIGDNPTGELFF
-	TRBV2	TRBJ2-7	-	TGTGCCAGCAGTGAATCCGGGATCAGCGAGCAGTACTTC	CASSESGISEQYF
-	TRBV5-4	TRBJ2-7	-	TGTGCCAGCAGCTTGGGGGGGGACTTGACCTACGAGCAGTACTTC	CASSLGGDLTYEQYF
-	TRBV7-9	TRBJ2-1	TRBD1	TGTGCCAGCAGCTCCTGGGACAGAGCCAATGAGCAGTTCTTC	CASSSWDRANEQFF
-	TRBV5-1	TRBJ2-3	-	TGCGCCAGCAGCTTCCTCGCGGGGAGAGCAGATACGCAGTATTTT	CASSFLAGRADTQYF
few	TRBV5-5	TRBJ1-3	-	TGTGCCAGCAGCTTACAGATCTACTCTGGAAACACCATATATTTT	CASSLQIYSGNTIYF
-	TRBV20-1	TRBJ1-5	-	TGCAGTGCCCGGACGGGGGCAAGCAATCAGCCCCAGCATTTT	CSARTGASNQPQHF
-	TRBV28	TRBJ2-2	TRBD1	TGTGCCAGCAGCCCTCTAGGGACAGGGGGCGCGACCGGGGAGCTGTTTTTT	CASSPLGTGGATGELFF
-	TRBV20-1	TRBJ1-1	TRBD1	TGCAGTGCTATGACTGCGACAGGGGTAAACACTGAAGCTTTCTTT	CSAMTATGVNTEAFF
-	TRBV5-1	TRBJ1-3	-	TGCGCCAGCAGCCCTCAGCGAACCTCTGGAAACACCATATATTTT	CASSPQRTSGNTIYF
few	TRBV30	TRBJ2-7	-	TGTGCCTGGAGTGTACAGTACGAGCAGTACTTC	CAWSVQYEQYF
-	TRBV12-3/TRBV12-4	TRBJ2-2	TRBD2	TGTGCCAGCAGTTTTATAGTTGGGAGGGCGAACACCGGGGAGCTGTTTTTT	CASSFIVGRANTGELFF
few	TRBV6-2/TRBV6-3	TRBJ2-3	TRBD1	TGTGCCAGCAGTTCAGGACAGGGAAGCACAGATACGCAGTATTTT	CASSSGQGSTDTQYF
few	TRBV6-5	TRBJ2-7	TRBD1	TGTGCCAGCAGTTATGCCGGGACAGCAAGCTACGAGCAGTACTTC	CASSYAGTASYEQYF
few	TRBV10-3	TRBJ2-3	-	TGTGCCATCAGTGATAAGGGAGATACGCAGTATTTT	CAISDKGDTQYF
few	TRBV7-2	TRBJ2-5	-	TGTGCCAGCAGCTCAACCAAAAGGGGTGGGGGTCGCTTC	CASSSTKRGGGRF
few	TRBV12-3/TRBV12-4	TRBJ2-2	TRBD2	TGTGCCAGCAGTTTGGGTAGCGGGGGCACCGGGGAGCTGTTTTTT	CASSLGSGGTGELFF
few	TRBV10-3	TRBJ2-7	TRBD1	TGTGCCATCAGTGGGGACAGGGATGGCTACGAGCAGTACTTC	CAISGDRDGYEQYF
few	TRBV7-9	TRBJ1-2	-	TGTGCCAGCAGCTTAGGCCTCATGGATGGCTACACCTTC	CASSLGLMDGYTF